The 22 T cell receptor beta chains below come from one sample, sequenced in a study of Tregs in tolerant kidney transplant recipients. Sequencing was performed with immunoSEQ multiplex PCR; in TCRdb, only in-frame clones are kept and a portion is missing. Here the sample spans some 66,000 clones, 80% to 95% being singletons. This specimen consisted of CD8+ T cells from blood, obtained before the transplant. The receptors were sampled from a human donor who received a combined kidney and bone marrow transplant.

This clone was detected only a few times. CDR3: CASSSRYTDTQYF. CDR3 nucleotides: TGTGCCAGCAGCTCCCGTTACACAGATACGCAGTATTTT. This chain uses TRBV5-4 with TRBJ2-3; D is uncertain. Deletions cut 3 bases from V and 2 bases from J, with 7 bases between. Germline V gene sequence: CDR1 SGHNT, CDR2 YYREEE (reference sequence). The CDR3 covers 13 residues.

This chain links TRBV11-2 with TRBJ2-7, with D perhaps matching TRBD1 (6 bases). The CDR3 sequence is 15 residues long. Trimming took 5 bases from V and 4 from J, leaving 18 bases between them. CDR1 SGHAT and CDR2 FQNNGV come from the germline V gene. The CDR3 is CASSPVAGAGYEQYF. The CDR3 bases are TGTGCCAGCAGCCCAGTTGCAGGGGCAGGGTACGAGCAGTACTTC.

This clone was recorded once. The V and J genes are TRBV28 and TRBJ2-7; D gene ambiguous. Trimming removed 3 bases at V and 0 bases at J, with 6 bases between. Germline CDR1 is MDHEN and CDR2 is SYDVKM. CDR3 length equals 13 residues. CDR3 region: CASSFTDSYEQYF. In DNA form, the CDR3 reads TGTGCCAGCAGTTTTACAGACTCCTACGAGCAGTACTTC.

The chain joins TRBV27 to TRBJ2-7; 8 positions agree with TRBD1. The CDR3 sequence is 13 residues long. The germline V gene has CDR1 MNHEY and CDR2 SMNVEV (reference sequence). Losses at the gene ends were 4 bases for V and 2 bases for J; bases not matched to a gene: 1. CDR3 protein: CASSSGGPYEQYF. As DNA, the CDR3 is TGTGCCAGCAGTTCAGGGGGCCCCTACGAGCAGTACTTC.

Concerning this clone: The sample carries other DNA sequences with the same CDR3. CDR3 coding DNA: TGTGCCAGCAGTTTATACGAGAATTCACCCCTCCACTTT. It codes for CASSLYENSPLHF. The chain recombines TRBV27 with TRBJ1-6; no firm D call. Germline V gene lookup returns CDR1 MNHEY and CDR2 SMNVEV (reference sequence). The germline V and J ends were trimmed by 1 base and 7 bases, with 5 bases remaining between them. The length of the CDR3 is 13 residues.

The chain is built from TRBV6-5 and TRBJ2-1; 8 positions agree with TRBD2. Trimming removed 6 bases from V and 4 bases from J; junction bases left unmatched: 5. Germline CDR1 and CDR2: MNHEY and SVGAGI. CDR3 length: 14 residues. CDR3 sequence reads: CASRSSGRYNEQFF. CDR3 DNA sequence: TGTGCCAGCAGGTCCAGCGGGAGATACAATGAGCAGTTCTTC.

This chain connects TRBV10-3 to TRBJ2-1, with TRBD1 as a possible D gene (5 bases). From germline, CDR1 is ENHRY and CDR2 SYGVKD. The V gene lost 11 bases and the J gene lost 3 bases, with 17 bases spanning the gap. The CDR3 covers 14 residues. The CDR3 here is CASELGQGYNEQFF. DNA for the CDR3: TGTGCCTCGGAACTTGGACAAGGCTACAATGAGCAGTTCTTC.

J is TRBJ1-1 and V is TRBV19, with D possibly being TRBD1 (5 bases). This CDR3 contains 15 residues. Trimming stripped 3 bases from V and 4 bases from J, with 15 bases between. Germline CDR1 LNHDA, CDR2 SQIVND (reference sequence). The CDR3: CASSMAGGAGTEAFF. DNA for the CDR3: TGTGCCAGTAGTATGGCAGGAGGGGCAGGCACTGAAGCTTTCTTT.

In its sample, this clone was seen a few times. The rearrangement uses TRBV5-6 and TRBJ1-5; perhaps TRBD1 as D (5 bases). Trimming removed 0 bases at V and 6 bases at J, with 7 bases between. CDR3 length equals 13 residues. Germline V lookup: CDR1 SGHDT, CDR2 YYEEEE. The CDR3 here is CASSLGRGQPQHF. The CDR3, as DNA: TGTGCCAGCAGCTTGGGAAGGGGTCAGCCCCAGCATTTT.

The V and J genes are TRBV25-1 and TRBJ1-5; 9 bases map to TRBD1. Unmatched junction bases numbered 3, after V lost 3 bases and J lost 6 bases. The CDR3 runs 14 residues. Germline V lookup: CDR1 MGHDK, CDR2 SYGVNS. The CDR3 region is CASSETGGGQPQHF. The CDR3 DNA reads as TGTGCCAGCAGTGAGACAGGGGGAGGTCAGCCCCAGCATTTT.

This chain uses TRBV9 with TRBJ1-2; D not resolved. Germline values: CDR1 SGDLS, CDR2 YYNGEE. The CDR3 consists of 12 residues. Trimming removed 1 base at V and 6 bases at J, with 7 bases between. The CDR3 loop reads CASSVPQDGYTF. CDR3 sequence (DNA): TGTGCCAGCAGCGTACCTCAGGATGGCTACACCTTC.

The table lists this clone with a count of one. The rearrangement uses TRBV15 and TRBJ1-5; TRBD1 agrees at 9 bases. J lost 0 bases, V lost 5 bases, and 5 bases had no gene match. The CDR3 extends over 16 amino acids. Per the germline V gene, CDR1 is LNHNV and CDR2 is YYDKDF (reference sequence). DNA for the CDR3: TGTGCCACCAGCGATCCGGGACAGGGTAGCAATCAGCCCCAGCATTTT. It codes for CATSDPGQGSNQPQHF.

The chain links TRBV19 to TRBJ2-1; 8 nucleotides align to TRBD2. The length of the CDR3 is 15 residues. Germline CDR1 LNHDA, CDR2 SQIVND (reference sequence). Trimming at V came to 5 bases and at J to 0 bases, leaving 3 bases not matched to a gene. For the CDR3, the DNA is TGTGCCAGTAGTGGAGCGGGAGTCTCCTACAATGAGCAGTTCTTC. It codes for CASSGAGVSYNEQFF.

The rearrangement uses TRBV5-1 and TRBJ1-5; D call uncertain. Trimming shortened V by 0 bases and J by 8 bases, and 15 bases separated the two germline ends. The CDR3 runs to 15 residues. Germline-derived CDR1 and CDR2 are SGHRS and YFSETQ. CDR3 nucleotide sequence: TGCGCCAGCAGCTTGGCCGGGAGTCTGGGTGAGCCCCAGCATTTT. Translating gives CASSLAGSLGEPQHF. Using reference TRBV5-1 and TRBJ1-5 for the parts outside the CDR3, the full variable domain is KAGVTQTPRYLIKTRGQQVTLSCSPISGHRSVSWYQQTPGQGLQFLFEYFSETQRNKGNFPGRFSGRQFSNSRSEMNVSTLELGDSALYLCASSLAGSLGEPQHFGDGTRLSIL.

This clone came up once. V is TRBV25-1 and J is TRBJ2-7, with 12 bases matching TRBD2. The germline gives CDR1 MGHDK, CDR2 SYGVNS. The CDR3 runs to 17 residues. The junction had 9 bases not matched to a gene; V was cut back by 0 bases and J by 6 bases. CDR3 coding DNA: TGTGCCAGCAGTGAATACGGACTAGCGGGACCCAACTCCGAGCAGTACTTC. Residues: CASSEYGLAGPNSEQYF.

The chain couples TRBV29-1 to TRBJ2-7; D perhaps matches TRBD2 (6 bases). Per germline, CDR1 SQVTM and CDR2 ANQGSEA. This CDR3 contains 13 residues. The ends were cut back, 3 bases at V and 4 bases at J, with 13 bases in the middle. DNA for the CDR3: TGCAGCGTTGAGGGGGACTCAAGATACGAGCAGTACTTC. Encoded protein: CSVEGDSRYEQYF.

The chain's CDR3 is CASSQDRGSNQPQHF. The CDR3 DNA is TGCGCCAGCAGCCAAGATCGAGGGTCGAATCAGCCCCAGCATTTT. V gene TRBV4-3 combines with J gene TRBJ1-5; no firm D call. The CDR3 totals 15 residues. Trimming took off 0 bases at V and 4 bases at J, with 10 bases between the two ends. Germline CDR1 and CDR2: LGHNA and YSLEER.

The chain couples TRBV5-5 to TRBJ2-3; 9 nucleotides match TRBD2. The CDR3 has 19 residues. Trimming at V came to 3 bases and at J to 2 bases, leaving 16 bases not matched to a gene. CDR1 and CDR2 (germline): SGHKS, YYEKEE (reference sequence). Here the CDR3 DNA reads TGTGCCAGCAGCTCCTATCCCTCTACTAGCGGGCCCCACACAGATACGCAGTATTTT. As protein: CASSSYPSTSGPHTDTQYF.

The chain recombines TRBV4-2 with TRBJ2-7, with D perhaps TRBD1 (5 bases). The CDR3 length is 14 residues. The germline V and J ends were trimmed by 1 base and 5 bases, with 12 bases remaining between them. From germline, CDR1 is LGHNA and CDR2 YNFKEQ. CDR3 nucleotide sequence: TGTGCCAGCAGCCAAGGGCAGGGTAATGACGAGCAGTACTTC. It is translated as CASSQGQGNDEQYF.

This chain connects TRBV9 to TRBJ2-1; possible D gene TRBD2, 6 bases. Germline CDR1 and CDR2: SGDLS and YYNGEE. The V end was cut by 3 bases, the J end by 7 bases, with 17 bases between. The CDR3 loop spans 15 amino acids. The CDR3 protein is CASSAWDSPTNEQFF. Here the CDR3 DNA reads TGTGCCAGCAGCGCGTGGGACTCCCCCACGAATGAGCAGTTCTTC. The full variable domain, completed using reference TRBV9 and TRBJ2-1, is DSGVTQTPKHLITATGQRVTLRCSPRSGDLSVYWYQQSLDQGLQFLIQYYNGEERAKGNILERFSAQQFPDLHSELNLSSLELGDSALYFCASSAWDSPTNEQFFGPGTRLTVL.

As to this clone: Other DNA sequences in the sample encode the same CDR3. The V gene is TRBV19, the J gene TRBJ1-6; TRBD1 aligns across 10 bases. Trimming at V came to 3 bases and at J to 8 bases, leaving 7 bases not matched to a gene. The CDR3 has 16 residues. Germline lookup yields CDR1 LNHDA and CDR2 SQIVND (reference sequence). CDR3 sequence: CASSIRQGALDSPLHF. In DNA, the CDR3 is TGTGCCAGTAGTATCCGACAGGGGGCCTTGGATTCACCCCTCCACTTT.

The CDR3 region has the DNA TGTGCCAGCAGCCAAGTAATGGGGCTTTTGATAGATACGCAGTATTTT. Encoded protein: CASSQVMGLLIDTQYF. This rearrangement joins TRBV4-2 to TRBJ2-3; tentative D call: TRBD1 (5 bases). CDR3 length: 16 residues. V lost 1 base, J lost 5 bases, and 16 bases lay in between. The germline V gene has CDR1 LGHNA and CDR2 YNFKEQ.